A single T cell receptor delta chain is shown here with its context. TCRdb reapplied CATT to the PCR reads. The repertoire has 600 to 700 delta-chain clones, 19% of them found once; the top ten carry roughly nine tenths. These data belong to a study of human gamma delta and Vdelta1 T cells. In germline, CDR1 is TSWWSYY, CDR2 QGS. This CDR3 is 16 amino acids long. The V gene lost 0 bases and the J gene lost 2 bases, with 13 bases spanning the gap. The receptor comes from a human donor in good health. The chain employs TRDV1 and TRDJ1; D is undetermined. The sequencing sample was made of Vdelta1 gamma-delta T cells from blood. Here the CDR3 reads CALGELRCLRTDKLIF. CDR3 DNA sequence: TGTGCTCTTGGGGAACTCAGGTGTCTAAGGACCGATAAACTCATCTTT.